This T cell receptor (beta chain) was identified during a study of control samples from healthy donors and cancer patients. Sequencing was performed with immunoSEQ multiplex PCR; in TCRdb, only in-frame clones are kept and a portion is missing. The table shows over 150,000 clones, with 94% occurring only once. The germline V gene encodes CDR1 MNHEY and CDR2 SVGEGT. V shed 2 bases and J shed 5 bases, with 9 bases lying between them. This CDR3 region has 13 residues. Specimen: blood. The chain joins TRBV6-2 or TRBV6-3 to TRBJ1-2, with TRBD1 as a possible D gene (5 bases). The receptor was isolated from a man aged 40-49 years in good health. The CDR3 bases are TGTGCCAGCAGTTACGGTTCAGGGTATGGCTACACCTTC. It translates to CASSYGSGYGYTF.